This entry features one T cell receptor beta chain sequence. Profiled with immunoSEQ multiplex PCR; TCRdb holds only in-frame clones, not every one. The data hold tens of thousands of clones, with roughly nine tenths observed a single time. The CDR3 sequence is 13 residues long. Trimming left V 3 bases short and J 1 base short, with 6 bases between. The germline gives CDR1 MNHEY, CDR2 SMNVEV (reference sequence). These data are taken from a study of T cell changes during pregnancy in multiple sclerosis. This receptor was obtained from a female donor with multiple sclerosis, enrolled in a pregnancy study. The specimen comprised CD8+ T cells from peripheral blood mononuclear cells, sampled before pregnancy. The chain couples TRBV27 to TRBJ1-1, with D hard to call. The CDR3 nucleotides are TGTGCCAGCAGTTTCGGTACGAACACTGAAGCTTTCTTT. It specifies CASSFGTNTEAFF.